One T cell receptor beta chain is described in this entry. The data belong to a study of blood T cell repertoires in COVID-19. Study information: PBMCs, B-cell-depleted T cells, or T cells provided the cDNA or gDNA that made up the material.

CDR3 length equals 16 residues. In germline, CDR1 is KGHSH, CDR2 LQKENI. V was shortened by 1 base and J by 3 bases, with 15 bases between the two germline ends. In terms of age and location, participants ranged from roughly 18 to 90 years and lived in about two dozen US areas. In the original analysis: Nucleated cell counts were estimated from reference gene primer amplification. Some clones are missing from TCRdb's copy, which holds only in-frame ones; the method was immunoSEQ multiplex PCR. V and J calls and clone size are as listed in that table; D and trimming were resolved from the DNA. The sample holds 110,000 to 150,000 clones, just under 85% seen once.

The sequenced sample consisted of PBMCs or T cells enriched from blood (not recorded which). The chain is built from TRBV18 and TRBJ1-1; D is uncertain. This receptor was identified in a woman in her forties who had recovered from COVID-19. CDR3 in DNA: TGTGCCAGCTCACCACGTACGGGGTTATCGGACACTGAAGCTTTCTTT. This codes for CASSPRTGLSDTEAFF.